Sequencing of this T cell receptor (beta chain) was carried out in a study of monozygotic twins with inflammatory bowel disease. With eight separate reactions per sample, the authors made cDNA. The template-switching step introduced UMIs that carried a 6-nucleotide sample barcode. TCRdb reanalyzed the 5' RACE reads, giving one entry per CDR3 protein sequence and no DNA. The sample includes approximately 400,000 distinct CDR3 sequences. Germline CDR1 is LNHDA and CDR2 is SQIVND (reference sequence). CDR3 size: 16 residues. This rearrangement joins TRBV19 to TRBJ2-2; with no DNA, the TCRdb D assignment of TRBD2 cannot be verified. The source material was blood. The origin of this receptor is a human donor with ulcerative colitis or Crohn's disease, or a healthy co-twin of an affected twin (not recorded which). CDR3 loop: CASSISAGTYTGELFF.